This T cell receptor (beta chain) came from a study of CD8+CD57+ T cells in acquired aplastic anemia. Whoever was chosen for sequencing had shown CD8+CD57+ cell expansion by flow cytometry. The CDR3 length is 13 residues. The germline V gene encodes CDR1 SGHVS and CDR2 FNYEAQ. Notes on the study in general: Patients showed no significant difference from controls in CD8+ Simpson's diversity.

A word on this clonotype: Antigen unknown. A read error may account for a junction end that differs from germline.

Investigators profiled TCR beta VDJ and CDR3 from genomic DNA template. TCRdb used MiXCR to reprocess the reads, holding one entry per CDR3 protein. The profile shows 200,000 to 250,000 distinct CDR3 sequences, 45% to 50% of them singletons. The rearrangement joins TRBV7-6 to TRBJ2-5, with D perhaps TRBD1 or TRBD2 (5 bases each). The specimen sequenced was sorted CD4+, CD8+, or CD8+CD57+ T cells (not recorded which) from PBMCs. The TCR was taken from a human donor with aplastic anemia. This CDR3 is CAGSSLGTETQYF. The CDR3 nucleotides are TGTGCCGGCAGCTCTCTCGGGACCGAGACCCAGTACTTC. Variable domain in full (rest from reference TRBV7-6 and TRBJ2-5): GAGVSQSPRYKVTKRGQDVALRCDPISGHVSLYWYRQALGQGPEFLTYFNYEAQQDKSGLPNDRFSAERPEGSISTLTIQRTEQRDSAMYRCAGSSLGTETQYFGPGTRLLVL.